This T cell receptor (beta chain) appears in the sequencing data of a study of blood T cell repertoires in COVID-19. About the research overall: The United States, Italy and Spain provided the acute and convalescent COVID-19 samples. In each case, the material was cDNA or gDNA derived from T cells, B-cell-depleted T cells, or PBMCs.

This CDR3 contains 14 residues. The V gene end was trimmed by 3 bases and the J gene end by 9 bases; junction bases not matched to a gene: 1. Germline loops: CDR1 SEHNR, CDR2 FQNEAQ (reference sequence). How the authors handled the data: The authors estimated nucleated cell counts from reference gene primer amplification. Libraries were prepared by immunoSEQ multiplex PCR; TCRdb keeps only in-frame clonotypes and omits some of them. V and J calls and clone size follow that table, whereas D and trimming were derived from the DNA. The data show 250,000 to 300,000 clones, 70% to 90% seen once. The source material was peripheral blood. The chain uses TRBV7-9 and TRBJ2-1; the match to TRBD2 covers 14 bases. This receptor was obtained from a man aged 45-65 years with active or convalescent COVID-19. The CDR3 loop is CASSFGLAGGEQFF. CDR3 DNA: TGTGCCAGCAGCTTTGGACTAGCGGGAGGTGAGCAGTTCTTC. The full variable domain, rest sourced from reference TRBV7-9 and TRBJ2-1, is DTGVSQNPRHKITKRGQNVTFRCDPISEHNRLYWYRQTLGQGPEFLTYFQNEAQLEKSRLLSDRFSAERPKGSFSTLEIQRTEQGDSAMYLCASSFGLAGGEQFFGPGTRLTVL.